Shown below are 2 T cell receptor beta chains from a single sample sequenced in a study of T cell repertoires in cytomegalovirus infection. TCRdb re-analysed the reads in MiXCR, keeping a single row per CDR3 protein. The data show some 240,000 distinct CDR3 sequences, with 17% seen just once and about 45% held by the top ten. The sample taken for sequencing was CD8+ T cells from PBMCs. Receptors were obtained from a human donor in good health (CMV status not recorded). Some clones in this sample may be carry-over from other donors' samples.

This clonotype was detected ten times or more. V gene TRBV5-6 combines with J gene TRBJ2-2; no firm D call. The V gene's germline CDR1 is SGHDT and CDR2 YYEEEE. The length of the CDR3 is 12 residues. The V and J ends lost 2 bases and 6 bases respectively, with 5 bases between them. The CDR3 spells CASSLSAGELFF. The CDR3 nucleotides read TGTGCCAGCAGCTTATCAGCCGGGGAGCTGTTTTTT.

This clonotype has only a few counts. This chain uses TRBV6-4 with TRBJ2-1; 11 bases are shared with TRBD2. The CDR3 has 15 amino acids. The V gene's germline CDR1 is MRHNA and CDR2 SNTAGT. After removal of 5 bases from V and 8 bases from J, the junction contained 8 bases not matched to a gene. The CDR3 sequence: CASSPSSGGSYEQFF. The CDR3 coding sequence is TGTGCCAGCAGTCCCTCTAGCGGGGGGTCCTATGAGCAGTTCTTC.